This entry lists 26 T cell receptor beta chains sequenced from one sample in a study of blood T cell repertoires in COVID-19. Clones were sequenced by immunoSEQ multiplex PCR, and TCRdb holds only the in-frame ones, with some missing. The repertoire holds 210,000 or so clones, with roughly four fifths as singletons. The sequenced sample consisted of peripheral blood. Receptors originate from a woman in her forties with acute or convalescent COVID-19.

The chain has TRBV20-1 and TRBJ2-7; TRBD2 matches 11 bases. Trimming at V came to 6 bases and at J to 6 bases, leaving 16 bases not matched to a gene. Germline CDR1 DFQATT, CDR2 SNEGSKA (reference sequence). This CDR3 contains 16 residues. CDR3 loop: CSASSGLAGGKGEQYF. The CDR3 DNA reads TGCAGTGCCAGTTCCGGTTTAGCGGGAGGGAAGGGCGAGCAGTACTTC.

This clone showed up many times. J is TRBJ1-6 and V is TRBV20-1; D uncertain. The V end lost 3 bases, the J end lost 5 bases, and 8 bases lay between the germline ends. CDR3 length: 13 residues. Germline V gives CDR1 DFQATT, CDR2 SNEGSKA (reference sequence). As DNA, the CDR3 is TGCAGTGCTAGTACACAGAATAATTCACCCCTCCACTTT. Translation: CSASTQNNSPLHF.

CDR3 sequence reads: CASSHNRVTEAFF. Here the CDR3 DNA reads TGCGCCAGCAGCCACAACAGGGTCACTGAAGCTTTCTTT. The chain joins TRBV4-1 to TRBJ1-1; possibly TRBD1 for D (6 bases). Germline V CDR1 and CDR2: MGHRA, YSYEKL. V was shortened by 3 bases and J by 4 bases, with 9 bases between the two germline ends. The CDR3 has 13 amino acids.

The V and J genes are TRBV9 and TRBJ2-1; TRBD1 aligns across 9 bases. This CDR3 has 13 amino acids. The J segment lost 8 bases and the V segment lost 5 bases, leaving 5 bases of the junction unmatched. CDR1 SGDLS and CDR2 YYNGEE come from the germline V gene. The CDR3 nucleotides are TGTGCCAGCAGACCGGGACAGGGAGATGAGCAGTTCTTC. This codes for CASRPGQGDEQFF.

V and J are TRBV9 and TRBJ2-3, with D perhaps matching TRBD1 (5 bases). Germline V lookup: CDR1 SGDLS, CDR2 YYNGEE. Trimming shortened V by 3 bases and J by 0 bases, and 11 bases separated the two germline ends. This CDR3 is built from 15 residues. The CDR3 loop reads CASSGGSVSTDTQYF. Here the CDR3 DNA reads TGTGCCAGCAGCGGGGGCTCTGTTAGCACAGATACGCAGTATTTT.

The chain recombines TRBV27 with TRBJ1-1, with D possibly being TRBD1 (6 bases). Germline-derived CDR1 and CDR2 are MNHEY and SMNVEV (reference sequence). The CDR3 sequence is 13 residues long. With 9 bases removed from V and 0 bases from J, the gap between germline ends came to 11 bases. CDR3 nucleotide sequence: TGTGCCAGTCAACAGGGAATGAACACTGAAGCTTTCTTT. The encoded protein is CASQQGMNTEAFF.

J is TRBJ2-5 and V is TRBV3-1 (or the pseudogene TRBV3-2); 11 nucleotides align to TRBD2. This CDR3 region has 15 residues. V lost 4 bases and J lost 1; bases outside the gene matches: 2. Germline CDR1 and CDR2: LGHDT and YNNKEL (reference sequence). DNA of the CDR3: TGTGCCAGCAGCCTCGGGACTAGCGGCCAAGAGACCCAGTACTTC. Amino acids: CASSLGTSGQETQYF.

CDR3 nucleotide sequence: TGTGCCAGTCTTCGTATTCAAAAACAGGGCGCCGGGGAGCTGTTTTTT. Residues: CASLRIQKQGAGELFF. The chain is built from TRBV19 and TRBJ2-2, with D possibly TRBD1 on 6 matching bases. Germline V CDR1 and CDR2: LNHDA, SQIVND (reference sequence). The CDR3 has 16 residues. Trimming removed 8 bases at V and 6 bases at J, with 22 bases between.

V is TRBV6-6 and J is TRBJ2-7; D uncertain. The germline V gene encodes CDR1 MNHNY and CDR2 SVGAGI (reference sequence). The CDR3 contains 15 residues. Trimming took off 6 bases at V and 0 bases at J, with 15 bases between the two ends. The CDR3 nucleotides are TGTGCCAGCAGAGAGGATGGTGGCCCCTCCTACGAGCAGTACTTC. It codes for CASREDGGPSYEQYF.

In this sample, this clone turned up a few times. This chain uses TRBV4-3 with TRBJ2-3; 7 bases match TRBD2. The CDR3 has 17 residues. CDR1 is LGHNA, CDR2 YSLEER, per germline. J gave up 2 bases and V 0 bases, and 8 bases lay outside the gene matches. CDR3 sequence (DNA): TGCGCCAGCAGCCAAGAAGCTAGCGGAGTTTTCACAGATACGCAGTATTTT. This gives the protein CASSQEASGVFTDTQYF.

The CDR3 protein is CASSLAGGRNEQFF. The DNA of the CDR3 is TGTGCCAGCAGCCTAGCGGGGGGGAGGAATGAGCAGTTCTTC. This chain connects TRBV6-5 to TRBJ2-1; 12 positions agree with TRBD2. CDR1 MNHEY and CDR2 SVGAGI come from the germline V gene. J was trimmed by 7 bases and V by 6 bases; bases with no gene match: 4. The length of the CDR3 is 14 residues.

The chain links TRBV2 to TRBJ2-3; 8 bases map to TRBD2. Germline CDR1 is SNHLY and CDR2 is FYNNEI. This CDR3 region has 15 residues. V trimming: 6 bases; J trimming: 0 bases; junction bases outside the gene matches: 5. Here the CDR3 DNA reads TGTGCCAGCAGGATACTAGCGGATAGCACAGATACGCAGTATTTT. Its protein is CASRILADSTDTQYF. The variable domain in full, completed from reference TRBV2 and TRBJ2-3, reads EPEVTQTPSHQVTQMGQEVILRCVPISNHLYFYWYRQILGQKVEFLVSFYNNEISEKSEIFDDQFSVERPDGSNFTLKIRSTKLEDSAMYFCASRILADSTDTQYFGPGTRLTVL.

This clone was seen once. This chain connects TRBV11-2 to TRBJ2-7; D uncertain. This CDR3 has 13 residues. V shed 4 bases and J shed 2 bases, with 9 bases lying between them. CDR1 SGHAT and CDR2 FQNNGV come from the germline V gene. CDR3 protein: CASSSQTPYEQYF. DNA for the CDR3: TGTGCCAGCAGCTCCCAGACTCCCTACGAGCAGTACTTC.

The J gene is TRBJ1-2, the V gene TRBV25-1; TRBD1 might be the D (6 bases). CDR3 length: 16 amino acids. V was trimmed by 3 bases and J by 0 bases, leaving 14 bases between them. Germline V gene lookup returns CDR1 MGHDK and CDR2 SYGVNS. CDR3 DNA: TGTGCCAGCAGTGACCGTTGGACAGATACTAACTATGGCTACACCTTC. Translation: CASSDRWTDTNYGYTF.

The chain has TRBV27 and TRBJ2-1; possibly TRBD1 for D (5 bases). Trimming removed 7 bases at V and 2 bases at J, with 9 bases between. This CDR3 spans 13 amino acids. Germline V CDR1 and CDR2: MNHEY, SMNVEV (reference sequence). The CDR3, as DNA: TGTGCCAGCACCTCAGGGCCCTACAATGAGCAGTTCTTC. Its translation: CASTSGPYNEQFF.

This clone has just a few counts. The rearrangement joins TRBV4-1 to TRBJ2-7, with TRBD2 matching 9 bases. There are 15 residues in the CDR3. J gave up 5 bases and V 0 bases, and 5 bases lay outside the gene matches. Germline assignment: CDR1 MGHRA and CDR2 YSYEKL. The DNA of the CDR3 is TGCGCCAGCAGCCAAGAAGGTAGCGGGAGTAACGAGCAGTACTTC. This gives the protein CASSQEGSGSNEQYF.

The chain joins TRBV11-2 to TRBJ2-3, with 7 bases fitting TRBD2. Losses at the gene ends were 4 bases for V and 4 bases for J; bases not matched to a gene: 8. Germline CDR1 reads SGHAT; CDR2 reads FQNNGV. This CDR3 is built from 15 residues. The CDR3 DNA sequence: TGTGCCAGCAGCTCCCTGGGGCTAGCGGCAGATACGCAGTATTTT. It specifies CASSSLGLAADTQYF.

V and J are TRBV5-1 and TRBJ1-2; 7 bases map to TRBD1. The CDR3 spans 13 residues. Per germline, CDR1 SGHRS and CDR2 YFSETQ. The V gene end was trimmed by 4 bases and the J gene end by 6 bases; junction bases not matched to a gene: 6. In DNA form, the CDR3 reads TGCGCCAGCAGCCCTCAGGGGGAGGATGGCTACACCTTC. Translating gives CASSPQGEDGYTF.

This rearrangement joins TRBV3-1 (or the pseudogene TRBV3-2) to TRBJ2-1, with 8 bases fitting TRBD2. The germline V gene has CDR1 LGHDT and CDR2 YNNKEL (reference sequence). The CDR3 length is 15 residues. V lost 2 bases and J lost 4; bases outside the gene matches: 4. In DNA form, the CDR3 reads TGTGCCAGCAGCCAACTAGCGGGCTATTACAATGAGCAGTTCTTC. It encodes CASSQLAGYYNEQFF.

The rearrangement joins TRBV6-5 to TRBJ2-7; TRBD2 might be the D (6 bases). The CDR3 contains 13 residues. The germline gives CDR1 MNHEY, CDR2 SVGAGI. Trimming pared 5 bases from V and 3 bases from J, leaving 11 bases between. This CDR3 reads CASSRGGLYEQYF. The CDR3 nucleotides read TGTGCCAGCAGTCGTGGGGGACTCTACGAGCAGTACTTC.

The chain combines TRBV7-7 with TRBJ1-1, with TRBD1 matching over 7 bases. J was trimmed by 6 bases and V by 5 bases; bases with no gene match: 6. CDR1 is SSHAT, CDR2 FNYEAQ, per germline (reference sequence). CDR3 size: 13 residues. CDR3 sequence (DNA): TGTGCCAGCAGCGAGGGGGCAGGGGCTGAAGCTTTCTTT. Protein sequence: CASSEGAGAEAFF.

This chain uses TRBV7-8 with TRBJ2-1; 9 bases are a match to TRBD2. From germline, CDR1 is SGHVS and CDR2 FQNEAQ. There are 17 residues in the CDR3. With 3 bases clipped from V and 1 base from J, the junction kept 7 bases outside the gene matches. The CDR3 coding sequence is TGTGCCAGCAGCTTGACTTTTAGCGGGAGATCCTACAATGAGCAGTTCTTC. Translation gives CASSLTFSGRSYNEQFF.

This clone appeared a few times. As DNA, the CDR3 is TGTGCCAGCAGTGATGGTGGCGGGGTGGGGACCTATGGCTACACCTTC. It specifies CASSDGGGVGTYGYTF. The chain uses TRBV6-1 and TRBJ1-2; TRBD1 is a possible D gene (5 bases). V was cut by 3 bases and J by 4 bases, with 18 bases left in between. The germline CDR1 and CDR2 sequences are MNHNS and SASEGT. This CDR3 contains 16 residues.

In its sample, this clone was seen once. The CDR3 is CAKQAGGAGDTQYF. CDR3 bases: TGTGCTAAGCAAGCCGGGGGGGCCGGAGATACGCAGTATTTT. The chain joins TRBV5-4 to TRBJ2-3, with 8 bases fitting TRBD2. The CDR3 sequence is 14 residues long. Per germline, CDR1 SGHNT and CDR2 YYREEE (reference sequence). The whole variable domain, filled in from reference TRBV5-4 and TRBJ2-3, reads ETGVTQSPTHLIKTRGQQVTLRCSSQSGHNTVSWYQQALGQGPQFIFQYYREEENGRGNFPPRFSGLQFPNYSSELNVNALELDDSALYLCAKQAGGAGDTQYFGPGTRLTVL.

J is TRBJ1-2 and V is TRBV12-5; D is unresolved. The germline V gene encodes CDR1 LGHNT and CDR2 FRNRAP. CDR3 length: 15 amino acids. The V gene lost 1 base and the J gene lost 3 bases, with 12 bases spanning the gap. The CDR3 reads CASGLAWSADYGYTF. The CDR3 bases are TGTGCTAGTGGTTTGGCGTGGAGTGCGGACTATGGCTACACCTTC.

The CDR3 DNA follows: TGTGCCAGCAGTGAGTCAGACAACAATGAGCAGTTCTTC. It is translated as CASSESDNNEQFF. The chain recombines TRBV6-1 with TRBJ2-1; D not certain. Between the trimmed V and J ends, which lost 3 bases and 5 bases, there was a span of 8 bases. From germline, CDR1 is MNHNS and CDR2 SASEGT. The CDR3 is 13 residues long.